This T cell receptor (beta chain) was sequenced in a study of T-cell reconstitution after alpha-beta-depleted transplantation in children. This clonotype was counted at least ten times. The CDR3 has 17 residues. Per germline, CDR1 MNHEY and CDR2 SVGAGI. With 3 bases clipped from V and 1 base from J, the junction kept 7 bases outside the gene matches. During its preparation, the TCRbeta library received unique molecular identifiers. TCRdb re-derived calls from the PCR reads in MiXCR, one entry per CDR3 protein. This sample carries under 250,000 distinct CDR3 sequences, roughly 6.6% of them seen once, and the ten largest clones take just over 5.5%.

This receptor was obtained from a boy younger than 10 with acute lymphoblastic leukemia, due to receive a stem cell transplant. This specimen consisted of PBMCs, obtained before TCRalphabeta/CD19-depleted stem cell transplant. The rearrangement uses TRBV6-5 and TRBJ2-5; 11 bases map to TRBD2. CDR3 in amino acids: CASSYARGTSGQETQYF. The CDR3 DNA is TGTGCCAGCAGTTATGCACGCGGGACTAGCGGCCAAGAGACCCAGTACTTC.